Listed here are 18 T cell receptor beta chains from one sample, sequenced in a study of CD8+CD57+ T cells in acquired aplastic anemia. Genomic DNA served as template for TCR beta VDJ and CDR3 profiling. In TCRdb, the reads were re-called with MiXCR into one record per CDR3 protein. The data hold just over 450,000 distinct CDR3 sequences, with under 40% observed a single time. All patients picked for sequencing had shown, by flow cytometry, an expansion of CD8+CD57+ cells. Sequences were obtained from sorted CD4+, CD8+, or CD8+CD57+ T cells (not recorded which) from PBMCs. The receptors were sampled from a human donor with aplastic anemia.

This clonotype was counted at least ten times. This chain joins TRBV29-1 and TRBJ2-1, with D tentatively TRBD2 (5 bases). The germline V gene has CDR1 SQVTM and CDR2 ANQGSEA. The CDR3 loop spans 12 amino acids. V lost 0 bases to trimming and J lost 7 bases, with 7 bases between them. The CDR3 coding sequence is TGCAGCGTTGAAGAGTGGAGGAATGAGCAGTTCTTC. Protein: CSVEEWRNEQFF.

The gene calls are TRBV11-2 and TRBJ1-4; TRBD1 matches at 8 bases. V was clipped by 0 bases and J by 12 bases; unmatched bases: 9. The CDR3 is made up of 15 amino acids. CDR1 is SGHAT, CDR2 FQNNGV, per germline. The CDR3 loop is CASSLDGQGAWELFF. CDR3 in DNA: TGTGCCAGCAGCTTAGACGGGCAGGGGGCATGGGAACTGTTTTTT.

The table lists this clonotype with a few counts. The CDR3 nucleotides read TGCGCCAGCAGCGCGCGGGACAATACCTACGAGCAGTACTTC. This gives the protein CASSARDNTYEQYF. The genes are TRBV5-1 and TRBJ2-7, with D possibly called TRBD1 or TRBD2 (6 bases each). Trimming removed 4 bases from V and 2 bases from J, with 13 bases in between. The CDR3 loop spans 14 amino acids. Germline CDR1 is SGHRS and CDR2 is YFSETQ.

This chain joins TRBV5-1 and TRBJ2-1; 8 bases map to TRBD1. This CDR3 has 15 residues. Trimming took 5 bases from V and 3 from J; bases not matched to a gene: 7. The germline CDR1 and CDR2 sequences are SGHRS and YFSETQ. CDR3 in DNA: TGCGCCAGCAGGGGTGGGACAGGAGACTACAATGAGCAGTTCTTC. Translated: CASRGGTGDYNEQFF.

V and J are TRBV19 and TRBJ1-1; weak D call: TRBD1 (5 bases). With 2 bases removed from V and 5 bases from J, the gap between germline ends came to 6 bases. From germline, CDR1 is LNHDA and CDR2 SQIVND (reference sequence). The CDR3 runs to 12 residues. The chain's CDR3 is CASSIWGTEAFF. The CDR3 region has the DNA TGTGCCAGTAGTATATGGGGGACTGAAGCTTTCTTT.

This clonotype was observed a handful of times. The chain recombines TRBV29-1 with TRBJ2-7; D may match TRBD1 or TRBD2 (5 bases each). V was trimmed by 0 bases and J by 7 bases, leaving 10 bases between them. This CDR3 comprises 12 residues. Germline V gene lookup returns CDR1 SQVTM and CDR2 ANQGSEA. The chain's CDR3 is CSVEDQGPEQYF. For the CDR3, the DNA is TGCAGCGTTGAAGATCAGGGACCGGAGCAGTACTTC.

V is TRBV29-1 and J is TRBJ2-5, with 7 bases fitting TRBD2. The V segment lost 8 bases and the J segment 5 bases; nucleotides outside the gene matches: 8. The CDR3 is 12 residues long. Looked up from germline, CDR1 is SQVTM and CDR2 is ANQGSEA. CDR3 DNA sequence: TGCAGCCAGGTGACGGGAGGTGAGACCCAGTACTTC. It translates to CSQVTGGETQYF.

This clonotype was seen at least ten times. This chain connects TRBV20-1 to TRBJ2-7; TRBD1 aligns across 12 bases. Germline V gene sequence: CDR1 DFQATT, CDR2 SNEGSKA (reference sequence). Trimming removed 5 bases from V and 3 bases from J; junction bases left unmatched: 8. This CDR3 has 15 amino acids. CDR3 nucleotides: TGCAGTGCTCGCCGCGGGACAGGGGGCATCTACGAGCAGTACTTC. Encoded protein: CSARRGTGGIYEQYF.

V gene TRBV25-1 combines with J gene TRBJ1-2; 7 nucleotides align to TRBD1. V lost 5 bases and J lost 5; bases outside the gene matches: 14. The germline CDR1 and CDR2 sequences are MGHDK and SYGVNS. This CDR3 has 16 residues. CDR3 sequence reads: CASSRAGGRGQYGYTF. Here the CDR3 DNA reads TGTGCCAGCAGTCGGGCAGGGGGACGCGGACAATATGGCTACACCTTC.

This sequence joins TRBV12-3 or TRBV12-4 and TRBJ2-5; no clear D gene. The CDR3 is 13 residues long. Trimming cost V 2 bases and J 5 bases, with 9 bases left between them. Here the CDR3 reads CASSLRPFETQYF. CDR3 nucleotides: TGTGCCAGCAGTTTACGTCCCTTCGAGACCCAGTACTTC.

The chain carries TRBV6-1 and TRBJ2-6; D unclear. V was cut by 6 bases and J by 1 base, with 13 bases left in between. Germline V gene lookup returns CDR1 MNHNS and CDR2 SASEGT. The CDR3 has 16 amino acids. CDR3 nucleotides: TGTGCCAGCAGCTTCCCCGTAGGATCTGGGGCCAACGTCCTGACTTTC. Its protein product is CASSFPVGSGANVLTF.

This chain uses TRBV9 with TRBJ2-3; 10 nucleotides align to TRBD2. V dropped 7 bases and J dropped 5; count of bases not matched to a gene: 13. The CDR3 consists of 16 residues. Germline values: CDR1 SGDLS, CDR2 YYNGEE. This chain's CDR3 is CASSPGLAGVGDTQYF. DNA for the CDR3: TGTGCCAGCTCACCAGGGCTAGCGGGAGTCGGAGATACGCAGTATTTT.

This clonotype was seen a single time. The chain employs TRBV6-5 and TRBJ1-5; D is uncertain. Trimming cost V 0 bases and J 5 bases, with 11 bases left between them. Germline V gene data show CDR1 as MNHEY and CDR2 as SVGAGI. The CDR3 is 15 residues long. This chain's CDR3 is CASSYSVTLDQPQHF. DNA of the CDR3: TGTGCCAGCAGTTACTCGGTGACGCTGGATCAGCCCCAGCATTTT.

The J gene is TRBJ1-2, the V gene TRBV3-1, with D perhaps matching TRBD1 (5 bases). CDR1 is LGHDT, CDR2 YNNKEL, per germline (reference sequence). The ends were cut back, 0 bases at V and 7 bases at J, with 15 bases in the middle. The CDR3 covers 15 residues. Here the CDR3 reads CASSQDTQVDSGYTF. As DNA, the CDR3 is TGTGCCAGCAGCCAAGATACACAGGTGGACTCTGGCTACACCTTC.

The genes are TRBV12-3 or TRBV12-4 and TRBJ1-2; D gene uncertain. This CDR3 contains 15 residues. With 2 bases removed from V and 4 bases from J, the gap between germline ends came to 14 bases. CDR3 nucleotide sequence: TGTGCCAGCAGTTTAAGCGAGGGCGCCAGCTATGGCTACACCTTC. It codes for CASSLSEGASYGYTF.

This clonotype was seen ten or more times. The V and J genes are TRBV7-2 and TRBJ2-2, with TRBD1 as a possible D gene (5 bases). Trimming removed 8 bases at V and 7 bases at J, with 14 bases between. CDR3 size: 13 residues. Looked up from germline, CDR1 is SGHTA and CDR2 is FQGNSA. As DNA, the CDR3 is TGTGCCAGCGGGGATCAGGGTTTCGGGGAGCTGTTTTTT. Amino acids: CASGDQGFGELFF.

The CDR3 region is CASSPLGGGVQSQHF. CDR3 in DNA: TGTGCCAGCAGCCCCCTGGGAGGGGGCGTCCAGTCCCAGCATTTT. The chain carries TRBV7-8 and TRBJ1-5; 7 nucleotides match TRBD1. CDR1 and CDR2 (germline): SGHVS, FQNEAQ. V was clipped by 5 bases and J by 11 bases; unmatched bases: 15. The CDR3 length is 15 residues. The full variable domain, completed using reference TRBV7-8 and TRBJ1-5, is GAGVSQSPRYKVAKRGQDVALRCDPISGHVSLFWYQQALGQGPEFLTYFQNEAQLDKSGLPSDRFFAERPEGSVSTLKIQRTQQEDSAVYLCASSPLGGGVQSQHFGDGTRLSIL.

The rearrangement joins TRBV30 to TRBJ1-2, with D possibly matching TRBD1 (5 bases). Deletions cut 5 bases from V and 4 bases from J, with 8 bases between. The CDR3 loop spans 11 amino acids. Germline CDR1 reads GTSNPN; CDR2 reads SVGIG (reference sequence). The CDR3 DNA is TGTGCCTGGGGGGACTTCTATGGCTACACCTTC. It codes for CAWGDFYGYTF.